Listed below are T cell receptor beta chains from one sample, sequenced in a study of blood T cell repertoires in COVID-19. Clones were read by immunoSEQ multiplex PCR, and TCRdb kept only the in-frame ones, dropping some. Of 200,000 to 250,000 clones listed, approximately 81% are singletons. Sequenced input: peripheral blood. These receptor sequences come from a woman over 75 with active or convalescent COVID-19. CDR3s include the opening cysteine and the closing phenylalanine or tryptophan. The D gene is left open where the match is weak. Clone size appears in some rows only: once, few, many, or a class for an expanded clone.

j_call d_call clone_size v_call cdr3_aa cdr3_nt
TRBJ1-3 - - TRBV28 CASSFQGSLGNTIYF TGTGCCAGCAGTTTCCAGGGAAGTCTGGGAAACACCATATATTTT
TRBJ2-5 - - TRBV7-9 CASSFLAIQETQYF TGTGCCAGCAGCTTTTTAGCCATCCAAGAGACCCAGTACTTC
TRBJ1-2 TRBD1 - TRBV28 CASSLSQGVNYGYTF TGTGCCAGCAGTCTTAGCCAGGGGGTTAACTATGGCTACACCTTC
TRBJ1-6 TRBD1 - TRBV2 CASSGTGSSYNSPLHF TGTGCCAGCAGTGGGACAGGGAGCTCCTATAATTCACCCCTCCACTTT
TRBJ2-1 TRBD2 - TRBV5-1 CASSLFGGARYNEQFF TGCGCCAGCAGCTTGTTCGGGGGGGCTCGGTACAATGAGCAGTTCTTC
TRBJ2-7 TRBD2 few TRBV7-2 CASSLTSGGFYEQYF TGTGCCAGCAGCTTAACTAGCGGGGGATTCTACGAGCAGTACTTC
TRBJ2-1 - - TRBV27 CASSGRPHNEQFF TGTGCCAGCAGTGGGAGACCACACAATGAGCAGTTCTTC
TRBJ1-1 - - TRBV14 CASSQDMNTEAFF TGTGCCAGCAGCCAAGACATGAACACTGAAGCTTTCTTT
TRBJ2-2 TRBD2 - TRBV5-1 CASSTASGINTGELFF TGCGCCAGCAGCACCGCTAGCGGGATAAACACCGGGGAGCTGTTTTTT
TRBJ2-3 - few TRBV24-1 CATSDLRGGPTDTQYF TGTGCCACCAGTGATTTGCGGGGTGGCCCTACAGATACGCAGTATTTT